This T cell receptor (beta chain) originates from a study of blood T cell repertoires in COVID-19 (dated by TCRdb to 2019 to 2021). Background for the entire study: Samples covering the acute and convalescent phases of COVID-19 were provided by collaborators in the United States, Italy and Spain. The material from the prospective study consisted of cDNA or gDNA derived from T cells, B-cell-depleted T cells, or PBMCs. Subjects who had been exposed to COVID-19, were actively infected with it, or had recovered from it provided the deeply sampled blood TCRbeta repertoires that made up the dataset. The repertoires were released in a freely available public database intended as a resource for research on the immune response to SARS-CoV-2. The samples were drawn from two sources: the first 160 participants of the ongoing ImmuneRACE study, and over 1,000 subjects contributed by 6 global collaborators. Nearly every sample came with metadata listing a de-identified subject ID, COVID-19 status, age in years and sex. Where available, HLA class I and class II types were taken from metadata supplied by the sample provider and were not determined by assay-based typing. Points the paper makes about the study in general: The quantity of clinical and demographic metadata differed by source and by participant and was supplied without curation.

TCRbeta CDR3 regions were amplified from genomic DNA using the immunoSEQ Assay, a bias-controlled multiplex PCR. Turning to the authors' computational methods: The number of nucleated cells in each sample was estimated by amplification of reference gene primers within the assay. To quantify the absolute abundance of each unique TCRbeta CDR3 rearrangement, sequence reads were collapsed and filtered. For each sample, productive Simpson clonality was calculated as the square root of Simpson's diversity index across productive rearrangements. The source is immuneACCESS, and TCRdb retained only in-frame sequences with V and J called. Part of the clones is not carried over; for the studies checked, unresolved V genes explain less than half of this, and the remainder is unexplained. The DNA gave D and trimming, while V, J and clone size come from that table. Present in this sample are around 250,000 clones, about 86% of which were seen just once. Roughly 8.7% of the sample is held by the ten biggest clonotypes.

For this chain, trimming is 5 bases at the V end and 1 base at the J end, and the number of junction bases without a gene match is 1. According to the germline V gene, CDR1 reads SNHLY and CDR2 reads FYNNEI. Taken from cysteine to phenylalanine, the CDR3 has 15 residues. The retained sequence is limited to the CDR3, 45 bases, with the frame set at the first base. This clone was counted a single time. What antigen it recognizes has not been identified. Nothing much larger sits one base from this clone, and base qualities are not available. The collaborating institutions used their own protocols to collect whole blood in K2EDTA tubes. For TCRbeta analysis, collaborators shipped samples in one of three forms: frozen whole blood, isolated PBMCs, or DNA extracted from either of those sample types.

This clonotype was sampled from a middle-aged man with active or convalescent COVID-19. This sequence uses TRBV2 and TRBJ2-5, with TRBD2 identical over 13 junction bases. The sample consisted of peripheral blood. The CDR3: CASSRTSGSQETQYF. The nucleotide sequence reads TGTGCCAGCAGTCGGACTAGCGGGAGCCAAGAGACCCAGTACTTC.